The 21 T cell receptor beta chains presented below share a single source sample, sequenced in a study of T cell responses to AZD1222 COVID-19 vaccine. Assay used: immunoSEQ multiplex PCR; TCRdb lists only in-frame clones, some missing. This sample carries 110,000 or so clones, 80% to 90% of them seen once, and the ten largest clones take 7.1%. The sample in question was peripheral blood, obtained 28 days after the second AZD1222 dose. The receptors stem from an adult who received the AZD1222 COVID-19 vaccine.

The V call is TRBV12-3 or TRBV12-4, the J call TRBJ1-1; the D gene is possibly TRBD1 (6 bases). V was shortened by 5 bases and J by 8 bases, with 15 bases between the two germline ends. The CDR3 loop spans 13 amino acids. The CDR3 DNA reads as TGTGCCAGCAGTACGACAGGTCAAGGGGAAGCTTTCTTT. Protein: CASSTTGQGEAFF.

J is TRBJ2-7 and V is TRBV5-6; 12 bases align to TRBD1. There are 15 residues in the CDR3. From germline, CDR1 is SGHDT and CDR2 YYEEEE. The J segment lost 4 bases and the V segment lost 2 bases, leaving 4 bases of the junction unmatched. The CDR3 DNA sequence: TGTGCCAGCAGCTTCCCGGGACAGGGGGCGTACGAGCAGTACTTC. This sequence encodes CASSFPGQGAYEQYF.

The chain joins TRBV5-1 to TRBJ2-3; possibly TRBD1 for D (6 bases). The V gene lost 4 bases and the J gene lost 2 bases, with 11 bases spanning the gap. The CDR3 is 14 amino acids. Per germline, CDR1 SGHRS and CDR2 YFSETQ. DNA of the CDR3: TGCGCCAGCAGCCCGGGACACCCCACAGATACGCAGTATTTT. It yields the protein CASSPGHPTDTQYF.

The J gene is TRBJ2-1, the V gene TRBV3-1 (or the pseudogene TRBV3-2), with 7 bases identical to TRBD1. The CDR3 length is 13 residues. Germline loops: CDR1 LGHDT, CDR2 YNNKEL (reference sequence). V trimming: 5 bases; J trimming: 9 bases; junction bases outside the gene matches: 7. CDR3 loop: CASSKKGGIEQFF. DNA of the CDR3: TGTGCCAGCAGCAAAAAAGGGGGCATTGAGCAGTTCTTC.

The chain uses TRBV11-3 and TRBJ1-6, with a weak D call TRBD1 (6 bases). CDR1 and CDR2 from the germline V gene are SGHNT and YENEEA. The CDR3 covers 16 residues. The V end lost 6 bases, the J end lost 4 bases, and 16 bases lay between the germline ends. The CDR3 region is CASSTGGPTYNSPLHF. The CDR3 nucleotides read TGTGCCAGCAGTACGGGGGGCCCGACGTATAATTCACCCCTCCACTTT.

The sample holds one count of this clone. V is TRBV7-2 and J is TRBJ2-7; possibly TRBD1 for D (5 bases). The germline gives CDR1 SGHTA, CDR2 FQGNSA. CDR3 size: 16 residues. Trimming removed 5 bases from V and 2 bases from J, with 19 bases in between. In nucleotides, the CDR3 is TGTGCCAGCAGCCCCACAGGTCCCGAAGGGCCCTACGAGCAGTACTTC. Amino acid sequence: CASSPTGPEGPYEQYF. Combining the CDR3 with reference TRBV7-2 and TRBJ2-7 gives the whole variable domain GAGVSQSPSNKVTEKGKDVELRCDPISGHTALYWYRQSLGQGLEFLIYFQGNSAPDKSGLPSDRFSAERTGGSVSTLTIQRTQQEDSAVYLCASSPTGPEGPYEQYFGPGTRLTVT.

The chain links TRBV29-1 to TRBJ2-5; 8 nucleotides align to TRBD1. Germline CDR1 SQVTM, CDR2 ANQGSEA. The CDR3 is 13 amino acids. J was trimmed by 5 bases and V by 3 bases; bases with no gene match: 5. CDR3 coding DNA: TGCAGCGTTGACCAGGGGGCGGGGGAGACCCAGTACTTC. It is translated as CSVDQGAGETQYF.

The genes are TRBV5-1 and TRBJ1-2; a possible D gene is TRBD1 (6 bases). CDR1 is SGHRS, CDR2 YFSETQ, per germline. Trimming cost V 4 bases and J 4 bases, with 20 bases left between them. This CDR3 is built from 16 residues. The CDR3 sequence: CASSVDRISLAYGYTF. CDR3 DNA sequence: TGCGCCAGCAGCGTAGACAGGATTAGCTTAGCCTATGGCTACACCTTC. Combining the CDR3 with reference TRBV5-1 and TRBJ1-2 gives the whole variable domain KAGVTQTPRYLIKTRGQQVTLSCSPISGHRSVSWYQQTPGQGLQFLFEYFSETQRNKGNFPGRFSGRQFSNSRSEMNVSTLELGDSALYLCASSVDRISLAYGYTFGSGTRLTVV.

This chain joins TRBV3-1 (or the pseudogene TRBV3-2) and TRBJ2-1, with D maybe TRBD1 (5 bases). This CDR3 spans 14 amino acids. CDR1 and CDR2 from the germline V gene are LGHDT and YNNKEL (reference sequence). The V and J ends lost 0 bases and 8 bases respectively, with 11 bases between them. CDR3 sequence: CASSQDRGGDEQFF. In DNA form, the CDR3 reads TGTGCCAGCAGCCAAGATAGGGGTGGGGATGAGCAGTTCTTC.

The CDR3 is CASSFEGSGANVLTF. The CDR3, as DNA: TGTGCCAGCAGCTTTGAGGGCTCTGGGGCCAACGTCCTGACTTTC. The gene calls are TRBV7-2 and TRBJ2-6; possibly TRBD2 for D (5 bases). V dropped 3 bases and J dropped 0 bases, with 6 bases sitting between them. From germline, CDR1 is SGHTA and CDR2 FQGNSA. The length of the CDR3 is 15 residues.

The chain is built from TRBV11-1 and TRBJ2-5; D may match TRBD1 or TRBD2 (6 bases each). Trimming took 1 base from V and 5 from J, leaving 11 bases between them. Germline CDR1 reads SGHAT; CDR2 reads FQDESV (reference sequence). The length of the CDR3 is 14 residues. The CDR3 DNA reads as TGTGCCAGCAGCTTAGGGGGGGCCGTTGAGACCCAGTACTTC. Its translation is CASSLGGAVETQYF.

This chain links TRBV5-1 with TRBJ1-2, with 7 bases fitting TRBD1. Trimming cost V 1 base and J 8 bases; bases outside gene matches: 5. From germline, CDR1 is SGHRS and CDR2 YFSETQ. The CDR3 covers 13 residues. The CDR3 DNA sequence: TGCGCCAGCAGCTTGCCCCAGGGGGGCGGCTACACCTTC. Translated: CASSLPQGGGYTF.

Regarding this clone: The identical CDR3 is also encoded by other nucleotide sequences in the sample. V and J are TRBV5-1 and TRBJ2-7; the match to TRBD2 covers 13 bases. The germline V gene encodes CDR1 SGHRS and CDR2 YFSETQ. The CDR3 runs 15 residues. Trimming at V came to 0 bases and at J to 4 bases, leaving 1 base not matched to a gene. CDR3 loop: CASSLALAGGYEQYF. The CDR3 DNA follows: TGCGCCAGCAGCTTGGCACTAGCGGGAGGGTACGAGCAGTACTTC.

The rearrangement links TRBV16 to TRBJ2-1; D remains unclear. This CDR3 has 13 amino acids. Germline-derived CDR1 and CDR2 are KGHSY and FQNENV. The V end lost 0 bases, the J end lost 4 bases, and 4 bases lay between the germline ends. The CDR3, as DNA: TGTGCCAGCAGCCAATCGAGGTACAATGAGCAGTTCTTC. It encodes CASSQSRYNEQFF. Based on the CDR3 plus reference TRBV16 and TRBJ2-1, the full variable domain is GEEVAQTPKHLVRGEGQKAKLYCAPIKGHSYVFWYQQVLKNEFKFLISFQNENVFDETGMPKERFSAKCLPNSPCSLEIQATKLEDSAVYFCASSQSRYNEQFFGPGTRLTVL.

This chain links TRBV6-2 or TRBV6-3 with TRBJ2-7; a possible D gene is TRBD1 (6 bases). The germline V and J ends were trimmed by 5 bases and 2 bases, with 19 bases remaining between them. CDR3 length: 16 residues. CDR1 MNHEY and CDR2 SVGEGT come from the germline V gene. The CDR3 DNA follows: TGTGCCAGCAGTGGGCGGACAGTTTTGAACGCCTACGAGCAGTACTTC. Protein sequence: CASSGRTVLNAYEQYF.

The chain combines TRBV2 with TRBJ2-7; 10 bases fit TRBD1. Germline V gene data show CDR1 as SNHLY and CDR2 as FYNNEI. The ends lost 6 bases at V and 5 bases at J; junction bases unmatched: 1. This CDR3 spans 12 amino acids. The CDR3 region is CASRGQGNEQYF. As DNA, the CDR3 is TGTGCCAGCAGGGGACAGGGGAACGAGCAGTACTTC.

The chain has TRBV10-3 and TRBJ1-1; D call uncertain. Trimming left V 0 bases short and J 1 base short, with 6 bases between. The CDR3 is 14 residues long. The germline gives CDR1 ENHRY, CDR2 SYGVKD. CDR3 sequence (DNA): TGTGCCATCAGTGAGTCCGTGGGGAACACTGAAGCTTTCTTT. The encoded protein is CAISESVGNTEAFF.

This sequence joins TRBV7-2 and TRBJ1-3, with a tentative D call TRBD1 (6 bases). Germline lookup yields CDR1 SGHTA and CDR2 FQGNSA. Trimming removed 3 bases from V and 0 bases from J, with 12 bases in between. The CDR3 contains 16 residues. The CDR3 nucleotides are TGTGCCAGCAGCTTCCAGACAGGCCTCTCTGGAAACACCATATATTTT. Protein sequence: CASSFQTGLSGNTIYF.

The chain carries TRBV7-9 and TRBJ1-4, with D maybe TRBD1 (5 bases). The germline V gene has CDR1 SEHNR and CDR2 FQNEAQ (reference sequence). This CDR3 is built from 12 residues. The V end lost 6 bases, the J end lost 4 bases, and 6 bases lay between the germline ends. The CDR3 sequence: CASSDSNEKLFF. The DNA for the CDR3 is TGTGCCAGCAGTGACAGTAATGAAAAACTGTTTTTT.

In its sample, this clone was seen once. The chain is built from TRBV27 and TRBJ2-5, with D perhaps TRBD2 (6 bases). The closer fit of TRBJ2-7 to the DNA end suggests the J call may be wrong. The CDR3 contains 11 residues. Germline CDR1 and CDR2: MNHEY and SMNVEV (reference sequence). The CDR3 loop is CASTRGGEQYF. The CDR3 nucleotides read TGTGCCAGCACGAGGGGAGGCGAGCAGTACTTC.

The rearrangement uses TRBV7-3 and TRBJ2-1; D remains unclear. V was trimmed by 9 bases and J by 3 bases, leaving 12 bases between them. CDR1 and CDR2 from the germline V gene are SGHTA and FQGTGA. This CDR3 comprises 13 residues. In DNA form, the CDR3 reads TGTGCCAGATTGTCACCCGACTACAATGAGCAGTTCTTC. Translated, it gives CARLSPDYNEQFF.